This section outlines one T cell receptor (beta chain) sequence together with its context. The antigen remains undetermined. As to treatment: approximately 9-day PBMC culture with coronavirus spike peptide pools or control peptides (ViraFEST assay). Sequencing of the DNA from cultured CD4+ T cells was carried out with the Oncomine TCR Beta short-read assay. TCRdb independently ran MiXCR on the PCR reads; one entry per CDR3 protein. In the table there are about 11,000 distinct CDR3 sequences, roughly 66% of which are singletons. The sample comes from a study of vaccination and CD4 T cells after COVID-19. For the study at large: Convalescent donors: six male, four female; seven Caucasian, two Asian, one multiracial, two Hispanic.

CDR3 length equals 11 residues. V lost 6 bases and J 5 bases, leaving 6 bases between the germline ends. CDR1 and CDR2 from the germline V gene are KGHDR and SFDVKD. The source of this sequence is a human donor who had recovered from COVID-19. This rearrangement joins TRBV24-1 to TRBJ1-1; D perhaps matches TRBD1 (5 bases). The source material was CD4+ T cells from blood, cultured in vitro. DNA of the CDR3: TGTGCCACCAGTAGGGGTACTGAAGCTTTCTTT. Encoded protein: CATSRGTEAFF.